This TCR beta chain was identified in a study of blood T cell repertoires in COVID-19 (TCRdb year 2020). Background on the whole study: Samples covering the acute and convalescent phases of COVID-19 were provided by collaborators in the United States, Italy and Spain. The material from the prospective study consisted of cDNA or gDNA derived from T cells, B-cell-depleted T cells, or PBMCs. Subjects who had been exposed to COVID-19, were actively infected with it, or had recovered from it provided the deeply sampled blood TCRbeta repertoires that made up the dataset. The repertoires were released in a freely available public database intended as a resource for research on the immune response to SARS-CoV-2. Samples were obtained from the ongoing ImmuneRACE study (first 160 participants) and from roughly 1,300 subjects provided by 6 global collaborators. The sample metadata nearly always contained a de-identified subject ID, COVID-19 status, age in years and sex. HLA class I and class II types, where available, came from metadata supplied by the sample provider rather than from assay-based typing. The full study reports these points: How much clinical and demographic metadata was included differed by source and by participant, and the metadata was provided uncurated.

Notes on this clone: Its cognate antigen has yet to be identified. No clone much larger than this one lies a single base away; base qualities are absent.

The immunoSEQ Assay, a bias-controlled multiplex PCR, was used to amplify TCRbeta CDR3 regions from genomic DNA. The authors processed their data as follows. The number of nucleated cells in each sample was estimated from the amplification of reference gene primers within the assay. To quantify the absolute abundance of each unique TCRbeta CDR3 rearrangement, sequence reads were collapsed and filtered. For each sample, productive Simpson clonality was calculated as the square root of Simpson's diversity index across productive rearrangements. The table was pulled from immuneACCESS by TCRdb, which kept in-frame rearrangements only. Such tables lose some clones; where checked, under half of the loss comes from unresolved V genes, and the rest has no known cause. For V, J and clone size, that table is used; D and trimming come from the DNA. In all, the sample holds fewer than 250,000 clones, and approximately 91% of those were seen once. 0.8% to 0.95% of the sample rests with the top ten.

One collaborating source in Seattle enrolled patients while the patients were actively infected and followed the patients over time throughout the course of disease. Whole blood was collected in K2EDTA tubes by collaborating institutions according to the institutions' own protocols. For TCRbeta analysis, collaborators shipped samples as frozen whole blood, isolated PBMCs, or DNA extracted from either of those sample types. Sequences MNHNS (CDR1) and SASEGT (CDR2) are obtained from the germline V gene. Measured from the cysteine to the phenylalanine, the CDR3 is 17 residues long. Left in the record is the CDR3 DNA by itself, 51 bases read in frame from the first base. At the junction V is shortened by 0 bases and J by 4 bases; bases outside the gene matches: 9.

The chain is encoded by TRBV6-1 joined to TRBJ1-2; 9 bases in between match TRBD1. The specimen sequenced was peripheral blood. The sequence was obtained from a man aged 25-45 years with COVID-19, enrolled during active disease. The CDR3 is CASSEAVVGQGTYGYTF. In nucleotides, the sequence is TGTGCCAGCAGTGAAGCAGTGGTGGGACAGGGAACCTATGGCTACACCTTC.